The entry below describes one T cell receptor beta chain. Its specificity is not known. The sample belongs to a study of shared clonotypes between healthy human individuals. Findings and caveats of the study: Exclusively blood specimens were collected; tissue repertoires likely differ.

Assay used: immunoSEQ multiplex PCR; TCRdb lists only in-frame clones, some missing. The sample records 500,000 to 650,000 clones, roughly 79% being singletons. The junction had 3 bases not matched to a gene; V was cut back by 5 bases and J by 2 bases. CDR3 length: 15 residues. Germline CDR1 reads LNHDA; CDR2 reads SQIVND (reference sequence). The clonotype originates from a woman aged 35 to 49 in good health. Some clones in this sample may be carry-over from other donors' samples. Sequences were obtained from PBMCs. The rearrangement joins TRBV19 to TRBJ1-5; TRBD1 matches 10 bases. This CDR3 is CASSSGTGGNQPQHF. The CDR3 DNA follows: TGTGCCAGTAGTTCCGGGACAGGGGGCAATCAGCCCCAGCATTTT.